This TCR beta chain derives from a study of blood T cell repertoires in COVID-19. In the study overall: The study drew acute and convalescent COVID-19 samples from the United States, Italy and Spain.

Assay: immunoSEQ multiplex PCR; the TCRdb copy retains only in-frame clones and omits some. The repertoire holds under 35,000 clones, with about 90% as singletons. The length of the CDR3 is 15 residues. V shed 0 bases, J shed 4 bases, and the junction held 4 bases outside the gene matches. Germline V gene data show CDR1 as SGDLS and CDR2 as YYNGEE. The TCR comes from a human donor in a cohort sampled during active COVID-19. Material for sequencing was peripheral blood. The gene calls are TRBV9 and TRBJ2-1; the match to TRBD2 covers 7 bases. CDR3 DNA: TGTGCCAGCAGCGTAGGGGCGGGAGCGTACAATGAGCAGTTCTTC. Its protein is CASSVGAGAYNEQFF. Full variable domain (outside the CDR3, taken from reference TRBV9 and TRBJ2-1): DSGVTQTPKHLITATGQRVTLRCSPRSGDLSVYWYQQSLDQGLQFLIQYYNGEERAKGNILERFSAQQFPDLHSELNLSSLELGDSALYFCASSVGAGAYNEQFFGPGTRLTVL.